This TCR beta chain was sequenced for a study of blood T cell repertoires in COVID-19. About the research overall: T cells, B-cell-depleted T cells, or PBMCs supplied cDNA or gDNA.

The authors' processing: Reference gene primer amplification yielded estimated nucleated cell counts. Sequencing was performed with immunoSEQ multiplex PCR; in TCRdb, only in-frame clones are kept and a portion is missing. The V and J calls and the clone size are those of that table, but D and trimming were determined from the DNA. The repertoire holds over 55,000 clones, with around 87% as singletons. This CDR3 contains 16 residues. The V end was cut by 3 bases, the J end by 4 bases, with 15 bases between. From germline, CDR1 is MNHNS and CDR2 SASEGT. In this sample, this clone turned up a few times. Recruited during active infection, patients (from Seattle) were subsequently followed longitudinally.

The chain employs TRBV6-1 and TRBJ2-2; weak D call: TRBD2 (5 bases). Input material: peripheral blood. The clonotype was recovered from a woman aged 80 or over with COVID-19, enrolled during active disease. The CDR3 nucleotides are TGTGCCAGCAGTGACCACCGAGGGCAGCGCACCGGGGAGCTGTTTTTT. Translated, it gives CASSDHRGQRTGELFF.